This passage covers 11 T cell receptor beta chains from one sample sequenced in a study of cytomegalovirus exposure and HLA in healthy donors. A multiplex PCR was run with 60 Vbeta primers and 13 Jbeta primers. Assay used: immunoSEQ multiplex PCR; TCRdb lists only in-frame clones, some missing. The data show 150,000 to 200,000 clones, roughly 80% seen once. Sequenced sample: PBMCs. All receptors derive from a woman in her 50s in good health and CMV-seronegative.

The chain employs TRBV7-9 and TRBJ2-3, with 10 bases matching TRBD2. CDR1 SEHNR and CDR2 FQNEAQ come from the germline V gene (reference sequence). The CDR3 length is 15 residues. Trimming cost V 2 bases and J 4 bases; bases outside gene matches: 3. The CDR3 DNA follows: TGTGCCAGCAGCTTATCTAGCGGGGGACCAGATACGCAGTATTTT. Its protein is CASSLSSGGPDTQYF.

CDR3 in DNA: TGTGCCAGCTCACCACCGACAGGGGCAGGCACTGAAGCTTTCTTT. This translates into CASSPPTGAGTEAFF. The chain uses TRBV18 and TRBJ1-1; 8 bases align to TRBD1. CDR1 and CDR2 (germline): KGHSH, LQKENI. This CDR3 has 15 amino acids. Trimming cost V 0 bases and J 4 bases; bases outside gene matches: 4.

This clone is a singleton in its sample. CDR3 sequence (DNA): TGTGCCAGCAGAGCCGGGACTACCTACGAGCAGTACTTC. This encodes CASRAGTTYEQYF. This chain joins TRBV27 and TRBJ2-5; TRBD2 matches 7 bases. The tail of the sequence fits TRBJ2-7 better, so the J call may be wrong. The CDR3 has 13 amino acids. The germline gives CDR1 MNHEY, CDR2 SMNVEV (reference sequence).

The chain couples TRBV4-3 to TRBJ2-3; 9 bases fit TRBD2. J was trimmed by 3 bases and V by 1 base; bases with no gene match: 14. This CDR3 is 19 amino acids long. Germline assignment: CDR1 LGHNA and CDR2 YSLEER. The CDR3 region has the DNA TGCGCCAGCAGCCAAGTCCTTCTAGCGGGGTCTCTGGGGACAGATACGCAGTATTTT. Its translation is CASSQVLLAGSLGTDTQYF.

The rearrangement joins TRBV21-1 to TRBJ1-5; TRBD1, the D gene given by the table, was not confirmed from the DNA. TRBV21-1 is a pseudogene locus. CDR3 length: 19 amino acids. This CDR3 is CASSLPGDPGAPSDQPQHF. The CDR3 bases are TGTGCCAGCAGCCTACCTGGGGACCCAGGGGCCCCCAGCGATCAGCCCCAGCATTTT.

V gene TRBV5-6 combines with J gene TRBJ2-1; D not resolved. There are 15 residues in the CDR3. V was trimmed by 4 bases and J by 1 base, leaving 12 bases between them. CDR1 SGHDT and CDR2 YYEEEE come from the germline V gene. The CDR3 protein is CASSIYRRSYNEQFF. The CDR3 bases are TGTGCCAGCAGCATCTACAGAAGGTCCTACAATGAGCAGTTCTTC.

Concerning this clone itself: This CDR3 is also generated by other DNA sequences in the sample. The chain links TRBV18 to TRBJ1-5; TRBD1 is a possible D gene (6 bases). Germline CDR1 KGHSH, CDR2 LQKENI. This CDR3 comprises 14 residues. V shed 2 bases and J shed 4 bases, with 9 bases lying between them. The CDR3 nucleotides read TGTGCCAGCTCACCAGGGCAGGGGAATCAGCCCCAGCATTTT. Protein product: CASSPGQGNQPQHF.

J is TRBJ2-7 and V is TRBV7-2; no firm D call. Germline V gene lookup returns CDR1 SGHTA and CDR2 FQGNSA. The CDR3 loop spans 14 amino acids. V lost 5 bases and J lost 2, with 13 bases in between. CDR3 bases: TGTGCCAGCAGCCACCGGGTTGGAACCTACGAGCAGTACTTC. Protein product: CASSHRVGTYEQYF. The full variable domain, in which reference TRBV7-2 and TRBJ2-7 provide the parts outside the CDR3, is GAGVSQSPSNKVTEKGKDVELRCDPISGHTALYWYRQSLGQGLEFLIYFQGNSAPDKSGLPSDRFSAERTGGSVSTLTIQRTQQEDSAVYLCASSHRVGTYEQYFGPGTRLTVT.

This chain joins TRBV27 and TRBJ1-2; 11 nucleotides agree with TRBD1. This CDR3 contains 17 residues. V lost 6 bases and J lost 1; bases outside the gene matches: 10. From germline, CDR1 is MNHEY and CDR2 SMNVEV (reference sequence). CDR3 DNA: TGTGCCAGCAGGATCTCCGGGACAGGGGGAGGTAACTATGGCTACACCTTC. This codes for CASRISGTGGGNYGYTF.

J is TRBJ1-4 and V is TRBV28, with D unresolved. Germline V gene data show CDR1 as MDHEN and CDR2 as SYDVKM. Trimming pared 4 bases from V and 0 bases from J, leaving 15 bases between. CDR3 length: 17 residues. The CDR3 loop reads CASSSPLEDATNEKLFF. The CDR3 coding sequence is TGTGCCAGCAGTTCACCCCTGGAGGATGCAACTAATGAAAAACTGTTTTTT.

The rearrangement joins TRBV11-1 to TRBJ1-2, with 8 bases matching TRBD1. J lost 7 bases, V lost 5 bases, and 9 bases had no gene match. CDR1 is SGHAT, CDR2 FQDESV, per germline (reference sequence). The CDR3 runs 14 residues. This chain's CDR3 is CASSVTQGAPGYTF. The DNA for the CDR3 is TGTGCCAGCAGCGTGACTCAGGGGGCGCCTGGCTACACCTTC.